This T cell receptor (beta chain) was captured by sequencing in a study of T cell repertoires in cytomegalovirus infection (dated by TCRdb to about 2019). About the study as a whole: Alongside well-studied HLA-B-restricted epitopes, the peptide stimulations were aimed at recently identified HLA-C-restricted CMV epitopes, whose presentation resists viral immunomodulation. Because public TCR beta signatures pointed to carriage of CMV infection together with the matching HLA type, the HLA type of each donor mattered for the analysis.

The CDR3 has 19 amino acids, counting the end cysteine and phenylalanine. The sequence is cut down to CDR3 DNA, 57 bases in frame from base 1. Based on the germline V gene (reference sequence), the CDR1 and CDR2 sequences are SEHNR and FQNEAQ. Trimming removed 1 base from V and 0 bases from J; the gene matches leave 6 bases unexplained. This clonotype was observed a handful of times. The target of this receptor is not known. No much larger clonotype is one base removed from it; base qualities were not supplied. The sequencer listed for this sample is Illumina HiSeq 1500. In TCRdb, the public reads were trimmed at Q25 with fastp and aligned with MiXCR, with productive beta chains retained. Identical CDR3 proteins give one entry, which carries the most common genes and DNA. For this sample the table gives about 830,000 distinct CDR3 sequences, of which approximately 32% were detected only once. Clones ranked in the top ten supply over 10% of the sample.

Study-wide conclusions, independent of this receptor: The ex vivo response was dominated by HLA-C-restricted CMV-specific TCR beta clonotypes, which also provided the single most frequent clonotype in two of eight donors. In both this cohort and an independent approximately 350-donor cohort, the cumulative frequency of public TCR beta family members distinguished carriers of CMV infection plus the relevant HLA type.

The treatment or condition label corresponds to: in vitro stimulation with specific CMV peptide epitopes to enrich CMV-specific T cells. The specimen comprised cultured CD8+ T cells from PBMCs, sampled from culture after CMV antigen stimulation. The sequence is built from TRBV7-9 and TRBJ1-6; 10 nucleotides in the junction match TRBD1. The TCR comes from a human donor in good health (CMV status not recorded). Some clones in this sample may be carry-over from other donors' samples. The CDR3 is CASSLEVWTGGSYNSPLHF. Here is the DNA: TGTGCCAGCAGCTTAGAGGTTTGGACAGGGGGCTCCTATAATTCACCCCTCCACTTT.